The following is a T cell receptor beta chain sequence with its context. Antigen: not known. The data were obtained in a study of T cell responses to AZD1222 COVID-19 vaccine. Sequenced by immunoSEQ multiplex PCR; TCRdb stores in-frame clones only, minus some. The table shows 150,000 or so clones, with about 94% occurring only once. Overall study results and limits: It should be noted that donors were predominantly white British and more often female, and clonal diversity was possibly underestimated. Vaccine-associated CD4 TCRs spanned spike, dominant at 160-218 and 743-854. Regions left unmutated in variants are reportedly the target of nearly half of spike-specific TCRs. With two AZD1222 doses given, Spike-specific TCR breadth and depth both rose.

The sample consisted of peripheral blood, taken on day 0 of AZD1222 vaccination. The clonotype comes from an adult in good health.

CDR3 region: CASSLVRGLAGVSGREQYF. The CDR3 DNA is TGTGCCAGCAGCTTAGTTCGGGGACTAGCGGGAGTTAGTGGCCGCGAGCAGTACTTC. V usage is TRBV11-2 and J usage is TRBJ2-7; 14 bases are a match to TRBD2. With V trimmed by 1 base and J by 6 bases, 14 bases remained unmatched. This CDR3 region has 19 residues. Germline CDR1 reads SGHAT; CDR2 reads FQNNGV.